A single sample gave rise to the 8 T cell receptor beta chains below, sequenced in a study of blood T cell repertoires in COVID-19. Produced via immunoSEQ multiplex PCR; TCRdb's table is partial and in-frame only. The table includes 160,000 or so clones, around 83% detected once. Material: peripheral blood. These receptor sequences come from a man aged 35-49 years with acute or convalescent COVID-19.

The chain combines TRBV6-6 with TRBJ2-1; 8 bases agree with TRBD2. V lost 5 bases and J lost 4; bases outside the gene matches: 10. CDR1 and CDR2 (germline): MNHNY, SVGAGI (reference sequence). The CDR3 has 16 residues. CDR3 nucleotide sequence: TGTGCCAGCAGTGGAGACTTAGCGGGACAATACAATGAGCAGTTCTTC. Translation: CASSGDLAGQYNEQFF.

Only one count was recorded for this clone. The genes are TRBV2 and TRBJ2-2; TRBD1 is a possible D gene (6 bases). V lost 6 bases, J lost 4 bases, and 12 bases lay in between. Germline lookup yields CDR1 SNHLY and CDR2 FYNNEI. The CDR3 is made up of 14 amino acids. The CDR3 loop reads CASRRDRTTGELFF. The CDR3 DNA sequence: TGTGCCAGCAGGAGAGACAGGACCACCGGGGAGCTGTTTTTT.

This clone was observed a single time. The CDR3 protein is CATSDSGLADRYNEQFF. In DNA, the CDR3 is TGTGCCACCAGTGACTCCGGACTAGCGGACAGATACAATGAGCAGTTCTTC. V usage is TRBV24-1 and J usage is TRBJ2-1; TRBD2 agrees at 10 bases. In germline, CDR1 is KGHDR, CDR2 SFDVKD. Trimming cost V 4 bases and J 4 bases; bases outside gene matches: 9. The CDR3 is 17 residues long.

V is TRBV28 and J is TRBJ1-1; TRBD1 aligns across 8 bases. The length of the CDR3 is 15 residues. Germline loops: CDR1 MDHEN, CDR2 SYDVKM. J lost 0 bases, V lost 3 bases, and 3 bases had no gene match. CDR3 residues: CASSFGQGVNTEAFF. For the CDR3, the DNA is TGTGCCAGCAGTTTTGGACAGGGCGTGAACACTGAAGCTTTCTTT.

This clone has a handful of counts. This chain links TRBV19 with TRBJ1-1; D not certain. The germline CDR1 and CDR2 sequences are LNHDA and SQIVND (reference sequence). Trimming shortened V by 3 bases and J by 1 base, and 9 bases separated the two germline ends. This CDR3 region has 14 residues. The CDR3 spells CASSIVAENTEAFF. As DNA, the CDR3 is TGTGCCAGTAGTATTGTGGCAGAGAACACTGAAGCTTTCTTT.

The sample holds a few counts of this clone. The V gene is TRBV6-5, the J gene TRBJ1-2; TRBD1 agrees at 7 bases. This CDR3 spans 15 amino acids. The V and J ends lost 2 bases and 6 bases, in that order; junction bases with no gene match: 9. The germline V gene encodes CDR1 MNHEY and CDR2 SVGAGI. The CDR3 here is CASSYRQGALDGYTF. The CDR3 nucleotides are TGTGCCAGCAGTTACCGACAGGGAGCCCTTGATGGCTACACCTTC.

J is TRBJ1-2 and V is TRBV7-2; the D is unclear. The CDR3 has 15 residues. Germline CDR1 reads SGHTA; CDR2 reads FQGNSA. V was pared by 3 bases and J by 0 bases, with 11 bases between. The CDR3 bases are TGTGCCAGCAGCTTCGGCAGGTTCTCTAACTATGGCTACACCTTC. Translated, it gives CASSFGRFSNYGYTF.

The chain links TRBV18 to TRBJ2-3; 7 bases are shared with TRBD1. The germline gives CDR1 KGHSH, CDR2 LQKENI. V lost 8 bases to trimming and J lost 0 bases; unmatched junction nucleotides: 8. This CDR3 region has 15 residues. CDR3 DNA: TGTGCCAGCCGGACAGGAGAAAAAAGCACAGATACGCAGTATTTT. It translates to CASRTGEKSTDTQYF.